The 24 T cell receptor beta chains given below trace back to one sample, sequenced in a study of T cell responses to AZD1222 COVID-19 vaccine (TCRdb year 2021). Receptors were amplified or captured by the immunoSEQ multiplex PCR assay. What TCRdb holds here is the immuneACCESS table cut down to in-frame rearrangements. Part of the clones is not present; checked against another copy, under half of the missing clones reflect an unresolved V gene, and the others are unexplained. For this sample the table gives 130,000 to 150,000 clones, of which 75% to 95% were detected only once. The ten biggest clones cover about 3.4% of the sample. Reading the label with the study, this specimen's time point is: baseline before first vaccination. The starting material was peripheral blood, obtained on day 0 of AZD1222 vaccination. These receptors were collected from an adult in good health.

This sequence joins TRBV3-1 (or the pseudogene TRBV3-2) and TRBJ1-2; D may be TRBD1 (6 bases). The CDR3 is 13 amino acids. Germline CDR1 reads LGHDT; CDR2 reads YNNKEL (reference sequence). V gave up 0 bases and J gave up 8 bases, with 10 bases separating them. CDR3 region: CASSQEGALGYTF. The CDR3 DNA sequence: TGTGCCAGCAGCCAAGAGGGGGCGCTCGGCTACACCTTC.

The sample holds one count of this clone. This rearrangement joins TRBV6-6 to TRBJ1-5, with D perhaps TRBD1 (5 bases). The ends were cut back, 2 bases at V and 3 bases at J, with 14 bases in the middle. Germline CDR1 is MNHNY and CDR2 is SVGAGI (reference sequence). The CDR3 consists of 16 residues. The CDR3, as DNA: TGTGCCAGCAGTTACGACCTGGGACGGATCAATCAGCCCCAGCATTTT. Translation: CASSYDLGRINQPQHF.

This chain connects TRBV30 to TRBJ2-1; 10 bases match TRBD1. V lost 5 bases, J lost 7 bases, and 8 bases stayed unmatched. CDR1 GTSNPN and CDR2 SVGIG come from the germline V gene (reference sequence). The CDR3 has 14 residues. The CDR3 DNA reads TGTGCCTGGGGACCCGGGACAGGGGTGAATGAGCAGTTCTTC. The encoded protein is CAWGPGTGVNEQFF.

The chain joins TRBV5-1 to TRBJ2-1, with 12 bases matching TRBD2. Trimming cost V 3 bases and J 2 bases; bases outside gene matches: 3. The CDR3 loop spans 16 amino acids. Germline-derived CDR1 and CDR2 are SGHRS and YFSETQ. CDR3 protein: CASSWTSGTPYNEQFF. As DNA, the CDR3 is TGCGCCAGCAGCTGGACTAGCGGGACCCCCTACAATGAGCAGTTCTTC.

This CDR3 is CASSQDSRRYGYTF. For the CDR3, the DNA is TGTGCCAGCAGCCAAGATTCCAGACGCTATGGCTACACCTTC. The chain uses TRBV14 and TRBJ1-2; D uncertain. Germline V gives CDR1 SGHDN, CDR2 FVKESK. CDR3 length equals 14 residues. V lost 0 bases and J lost 4, with 9 bases in between.

The V gene is TRBV10-3, the J gene TRBJ1-1; 11 positions agree with TRBD1. Germline V gene data show CDR1 as ENHRY and CDR2 as SYGVKD. The CDR3 contains 19 residues. Trimming took 7 bases from V and 0 from J; bases not matched to a gene: 16. The DNA of the CDR3 is TGTGCCATCACTAAGGGACAGGGGGTTCTTAATTTTATGAACACTGAAGCTTTCTTT. Residues: CAITKGQGVLNFMNTEAFF.

The V call is TRBV5-1, the J call TRBJ1-1; tentative D call: TRBD1 (6 bases). Germline V gene data show CDR1 as SGHRS and CDR2 as YFSETQ. The V gene lost 2 bases and the J gene lost 4 bases, with 15 bases spanning the gap. The length of the CDR3 is 15 residues. The CDR3: CASSFSGAGGTEAFF. The CDR3 nucleotides read TGCGCCAGCAGCTTTTCAGGGGCTGGGGGCACTGAAGCTTTCTTT.

The chain couples TRBV5-4 to TRBJ1-2; no reliable D call. CDR3 length: 13 residues. Germline V CDR1 and CDR2: SGHNT, YYREEE (reference sequence). Trimming removed 0 bases at V and 4 bases at J, with 7 bases between. CDR3 in amino acids: CASSLAGGYGYTF. CDR3 nucleotides: TGTGCCAGCAGCTTGGCGGGTGGCTATGGCTACACCTTC. The entire variable domain, with the rest obtained from reference TRBV5-4 and TRBJ1-2, is as follows: ETGVTQSPTHLIKTRGQQVTLRCSSQSGHNTVSWYQQALGQGPQFIFQYYREEENGRGNFPPRFSGLQFPNYSSELNVNALELDDSALYLCASSLAGGYGYTFGSGTRLTVV.

This clone was recorded only once. The rearrangement links TRBV11-2 to TRBJ2-6; D may be TRBD1 or TRBD2 (5 bases each). The V and J ends lost 6 bases and 1 base respectively, with 16 bases between them. CDR3 size: 17 residues. Germline loops: CDR1 SGHAT, CDR2 FQNNGV. The CDR3 loop reads CASSSRGVGSGANVLTF. CDR3 coding DNA: TGTGCCAGCAGTTCGAGGGGAGTGGGATCTGGGGCCAACGTCCTGACTTTC. Based on the CDR3 plus reference TRBV11-2 and TRBJ2-6, the full variable domain is EAGVAQSPRYKIIEKRQSVAFWCNPISGHATLYWYQQILGQGPKLLIQFQNNGVVDDSQLPKDRFSAERLKGVDSTLKIQPAKLEDSAVYLCASSSRGVGSGANVLTFGAGSRLTVL.

This chain links TRBV3-1 (or the pseudogene TRBV3-2) with TRBJ2-1; the D is unclear. This CDR3 comprises 15 residues. The V and J ends lost 6 bases and 0 bases respectively, with 12 bases between them. From germline, CDR1 is LGHDT and CDR2 YNNKEL (reference sequence). CDR3 coding DNA: TGTGCCAGCAGACTATCTAGGATCTCCTACAATGAGCAGTTCTTC. This sequence encodes CASRLSRISYNEQFF.

The V call is TRBV30, the J call TRBJ1-3, with D uncertain. The CDR3 has 12 amino acids. Germline V gene lookup returns CDR1 GTSNPN and CDR2 SVGIG (reference sequence). Trimming cost V 1 base and J 4 bases, with 5 bases left between them. DNA for the CDR3: TGTGCCTGGAGTGGACGGGGAAACACCATATATTTT. As protein: CAWSGRGNTIYF.

This clone has just one count. This rearrangement joins TRBV18 to TRBJ2-7; 11 bases line up with TRBD1. Germline loops: CDR1 KGHSH, CDR2 LQKENI. The CDR3 is 15 residues long. V was clipped by 5 bases and J by 5 bases; unmatched bases: 8. The CDR3 nucleotides are TGTGCCAGCTCATCCGGACAGGGGGCTCTAAACGAGCAGTACTTC. Amino acids: CASSSGQGALNEQYF.

This chain joins TRBV7-6 and TRBJ2-7; TRBD2 matches at 7 bases. The trim removed 11 bases at V and 5 bases at J, leaving 15 bases unmatched. There are 14 residues in the CDR3. Germline CDR1 and CDR2: SGHVS and FNYEAQ. The CDR3 region has the DNA TGTGCCTCTGCCGTGGGGAGGGCCATACACGAGCAGTACTTC. Protein: CASAVGRAIHEQYF.

The chain couples TRBV9 to TRBJ2-7; possibly TRBD1 for D (6 bases). This CDR3 comprises 12 residues. Between the trimmed V and J ends, which lost 4 bases and 6 bases, there was a span of 11 bases. Germline assignment: CDR1 SGDLS and CDR2 YYNGEE. The CDR3 reads CASSLDRSEQYF. In DNA form, the CDR3 reads TGTGCCAGCAGCCTTGACAGGTCCGAGCAGTACTTC. Using reference TRBV9 and TRBJ2-7 for the parts outside the CDR3, the full variable domain is DSGVTQTPKHLITATGQRVTLRCSPRSGDLSVYWYQQSLDQGLQFLIQYYNGEERAKGNILERFSAQQFPDLHSELNLSSLELGDSALYFCASSLDRSEQYFGPGTRLTVT.

The CDR3 here is CASSPAVYEQYF. The DNA for the CDR3 is TGTGCCAGCAGCCCAGCGGTCTACGAGCAGTACTTC. V gene TRBV7-8 combines with J gene TRBJ2-7, with a possible D match to TRBD2 (5 bases). Germline V gene data show CDR1 as SGHVS and CDR2 as FQNEAQ. V was clipped by 5 bases and J by 3 bases, with 8 bases between them. CDR3 size: 12 residues.

This chain connects TRBV6-6 to TRBJ1-2; possibly TRBD1 for D (6 bases). The V gene's germline CDR1 is MNHNY and CDR2 SVGAGI (reference sequence). The CDR3 sequence is 16 residues long. Trimming took 5 bases from V and 9 from J, leaving 25 bases between them. CDR3 nucleotide sequence: TGTGCCAGCAGTCCCCCAGGGAACGGGGGCCCCCTCCGCTACACCTTC. Its translation is CASSPPGNGGPLRYTF.

V is TRBV29-1 and J is TRBJ1-2; D call uncertain. The CDR3 consists of 13 residues. Germline V gene data show CDR1 as SQVTM and CDR2 as ANQGSEA. Trimming stripped 3 bases from V and 4 bases from J, with 12 bases between. CDR3 sequence reads: CSVEGVGGYGYTF. DNA for the CDR3: TGCAGCGTTGAGGGTGTGGGAGGCTATGGCTACACCTTC.

The CDR3 coding sequence is TGTGCCAGCAGTCCAAAAGAGACCCAGTACTTC. Its protein product is CASSPKETQYF. The rearrangement links TRBV2 to TRBJ2-5; no definite D call. V was clipped by 5 bases and J by 3 bases, with 4 bases between them. In germline, CDR1 is SNHLY, CDR2 FYNNEI. CDR3 length equals 11 residues.

V gene TRBV19 combines with J gene TRBJ2-7; D is perhaps TRBD1 (6 bases). The length of the CDR3 is 15 residues. The V gene's germline CDR1 is LNHDA and CDR2 SQIVND (reference sequence). Trimming took 4 bases from V and 4 from J, leaving 17 bases between them. The CDR3 sequence is CASSTRQEATYEQYF. CDR3 DNA sequence: TGTGCCAGTAGTACCAGACAGGAAGCGACATACGAGCAGTACTTC.

This clone came up once. The rearrangement uses TRBV5-1 and TRBJ1-1; D unclear. Trimming took 4 bases from V and 5 from J, leaving 15 bases between them. Germline lookup yields CDR1 SGHRS and CDR2 YFSETQ. This CDR3 is built from 14 residues. The CDR3 DNA sequence: TGCGCCAGCAGCGTGGTGGGGTTGGTGACTGAAGCTTTCTTT. Its protein is CASSVVGLVTEAFF.

The chain joins TRBV14 to TRBJ2-1, with 12 bases identical to TRBD2. V lost 4 bases to trimming and J lost 9 bases; unmatched junction nucleotides: 7. The CDR3 extends over 15 amino acids. The V gene's germline CDR1 is SGHDN and CDR2 FVKESK. The CDR3 is CASSLIGLAGTEQFF. In DNA, the CDR3 is TGTGCCAGCAGCCTCATAGGACTAGCGGGGACTGAGCAGTTCTTC.

The CDR3 nucleotides are TGTGCCACCAGTGATCCGGGACAGGGGCTTTATGGCTACACCTTC. Translating it yields CATSDPGQGLYGYTF. The V and J genes are TRBV24-1 and TRBJ1-2, with 10 bases fitting TRBD1. Germline V lookup: CDR1 KGHDR, CDR2 SFDVKD. The V and J ends lost 3 bases and 5 bases, in that order; junction bases with no gene match: 5. This CDR3 spans 15 amino acids.

This clone was seen only once. The chain carries TRBV7-9 and TRBJ1-1; D unresolved. The V gene lost 5 bases and the J gene lost 0 bases, with 13 bases spanning the gap. Germline V gene data show CDR1 as SEHNR and CDR2 as FQNEAQ (reference sequence). The CDR3 sequence is 15 residues long. The CDR3 spells CASSRSTQLNTEAFF. CDR3 coding DNA: TGTGCCAGCAGCCGGTCGACACAACTGAACACTGAAGCTTTCTTT.

The chain has TRBV29-1 and TRBJ1-1; D perhaps matches TRBD1 (5 bases). Germline V lookup: CDR1 SQVTM, CDR2 ANQGSEA. The CDR3 has 14 residues. Trimming shortened V by 4 bases and J by 3 bases, and 15 bases separated the two germline ends. The CDR3: CSVVAPGSYTEAFF. The CDR3, as DNA: TGCAGCGTTGTAGCCCCAGGGTCGTACACTGAAGCTTTCTTT.